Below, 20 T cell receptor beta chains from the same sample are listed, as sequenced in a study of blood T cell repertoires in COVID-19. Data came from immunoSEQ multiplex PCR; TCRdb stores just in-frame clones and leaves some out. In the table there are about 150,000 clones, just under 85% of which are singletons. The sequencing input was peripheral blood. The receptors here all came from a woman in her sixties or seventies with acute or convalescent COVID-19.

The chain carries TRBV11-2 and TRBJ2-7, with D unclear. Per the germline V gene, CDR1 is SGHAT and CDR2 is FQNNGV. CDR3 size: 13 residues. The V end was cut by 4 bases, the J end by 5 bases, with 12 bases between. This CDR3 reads CASSSGLTNEQYV. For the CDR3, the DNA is TGTGCCAGCAGCTCTGGGTTGACAAACGAGCAGTACGTC.

The CDR3 bases are TGTGCCAGCAGCCTTGACAGGGGCACTGAAGCTTTCTTT. This gives the protein CASSLDRGTEAFF. This rearrangement joins TRBV7-6 to TRBJ1-1, with TRBD1 identical over 8 bases. The CDR3 contains 13 residues. V was clipped by 5 bases and J by 4 bases; unmatched bases: 3. Germline CDR1 reads SGHVS; CDR2 reads FNYEAQ. The whole variable domain, remainder taken from reference TRBV7-6 and TRBJ1-1, is GAGVSQSPRYKVTKRGQDVALRCDPISGHVSLYWYRQALGQGPEFLTYFNYEAQQDKSGLPNDRFSAERPEGSISTLTIQRTEQRDSAMYRCASSLDRGTEAFFGQGTRLTVV.

In nucleotides, the CDR3 is TGTGCCAGCAGTTTAATTGGACAGGGAGACTACGAGCAGTACTTC. Its protein is CASSLIGQGDYEQYF. The chain joins TRBV27 to TRBJ2-7; 8 nucleotides match TRBD1. The J segment lost 3 bases and the V segment lost 2 bases, leaving 6 bases of the junction unmatched. Germline CDR1 and CDR2: MNHEY and SMNVEV (reference sequence). This CDR3 spans 15 amino acids.

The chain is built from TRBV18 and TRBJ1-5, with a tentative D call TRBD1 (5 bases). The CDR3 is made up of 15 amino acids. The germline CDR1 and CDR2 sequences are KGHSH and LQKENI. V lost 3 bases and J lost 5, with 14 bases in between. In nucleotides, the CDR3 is TGTGCCAGCTCACCGGGTCGGCAGGGCTATCAGCCCCAGCATTTT. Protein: CASSPGRQGYQPQHF.

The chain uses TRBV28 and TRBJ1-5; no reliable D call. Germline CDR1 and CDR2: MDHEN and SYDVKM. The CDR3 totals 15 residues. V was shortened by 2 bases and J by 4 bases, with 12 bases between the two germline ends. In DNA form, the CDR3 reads TGTGCCAGCAGTTTACCGGGAAGTACTAATCAGCCCCAGCATTTT. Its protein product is CASSLPGSTNQPQHF.

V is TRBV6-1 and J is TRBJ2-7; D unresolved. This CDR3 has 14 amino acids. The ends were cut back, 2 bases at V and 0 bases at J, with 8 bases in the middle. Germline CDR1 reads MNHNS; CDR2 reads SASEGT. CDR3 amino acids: CASSEMRSSYEQYV. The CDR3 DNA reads TGTGCCAGCAGTGAAATGAGGAGCTCCTACGAGCAGTACGTC.

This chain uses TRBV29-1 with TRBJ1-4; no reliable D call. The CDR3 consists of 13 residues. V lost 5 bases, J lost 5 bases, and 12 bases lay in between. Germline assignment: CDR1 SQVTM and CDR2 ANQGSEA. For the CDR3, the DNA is TGCAGCGTTCTCAGAAATCAAAATGAAAAACTGTTTTTT. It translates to CSVLRNQNEKLFF.

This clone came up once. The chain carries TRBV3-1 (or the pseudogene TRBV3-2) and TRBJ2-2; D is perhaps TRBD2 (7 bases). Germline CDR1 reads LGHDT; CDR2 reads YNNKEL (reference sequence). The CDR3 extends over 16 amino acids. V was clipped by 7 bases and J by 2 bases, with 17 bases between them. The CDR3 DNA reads TGTGCCAGCAATTGGGGGGGGCTTCCCAACACCGGGGAGCTGTTTTTT. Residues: CASNWGGLPNTGELFF.

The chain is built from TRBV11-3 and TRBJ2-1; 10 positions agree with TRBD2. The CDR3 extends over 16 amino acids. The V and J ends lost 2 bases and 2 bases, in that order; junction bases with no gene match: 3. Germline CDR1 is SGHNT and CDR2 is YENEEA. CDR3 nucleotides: TGTGCCAGCAGCTTAACTAGCGGGGCGGCCTACAATGAGCAGTTCTTC. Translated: CASSLTSGAAYNEQFF. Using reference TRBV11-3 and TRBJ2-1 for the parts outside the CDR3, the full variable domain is EAGVVQSPRYKIIEKKQPVAFWCNPISGHNTLYWYLQNLGQGPELLIRYENEEAVDDSQLPKDRFSAERLKGVDSTLKIQPAELGDSAVYLCASSLTSGAAYNEQFFGPGTRLTVL.

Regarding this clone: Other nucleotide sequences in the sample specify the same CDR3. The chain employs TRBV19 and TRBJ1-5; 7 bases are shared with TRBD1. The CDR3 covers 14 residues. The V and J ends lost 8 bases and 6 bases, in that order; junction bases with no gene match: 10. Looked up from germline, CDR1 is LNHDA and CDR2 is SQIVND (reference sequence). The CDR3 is CASSIQGLGQPQHF. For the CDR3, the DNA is TGTGCCAGTTCTATACAGGGGTTAGGTCAGCCCCAGCATTTT.

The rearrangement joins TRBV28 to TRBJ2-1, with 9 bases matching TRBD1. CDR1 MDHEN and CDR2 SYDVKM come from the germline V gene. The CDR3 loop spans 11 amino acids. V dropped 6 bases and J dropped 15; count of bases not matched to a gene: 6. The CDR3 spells CASRLGQGLFF. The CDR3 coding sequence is TGTGCCAGCAGACTCGGACAGGGGTTGTTCTTC.

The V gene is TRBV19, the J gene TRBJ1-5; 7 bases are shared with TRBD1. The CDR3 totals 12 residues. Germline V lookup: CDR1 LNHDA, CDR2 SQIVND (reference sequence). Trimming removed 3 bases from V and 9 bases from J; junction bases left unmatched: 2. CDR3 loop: CASSMTGRPQHF. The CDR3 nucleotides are TGTGCCAGTAGTATGACAGGGCGGCCCCAGCATTTT. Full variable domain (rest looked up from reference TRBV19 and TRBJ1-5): DGGITQSPKYLFRKEGQNVTLSCEQNLNHDAMYWYRQDPGQGLRLIYYSQIVNDFQKGDIAEGYSVSREKKESFPLTVTSAQKNPTAFYLCASSMTGRPQHFGDGTRLSIL.

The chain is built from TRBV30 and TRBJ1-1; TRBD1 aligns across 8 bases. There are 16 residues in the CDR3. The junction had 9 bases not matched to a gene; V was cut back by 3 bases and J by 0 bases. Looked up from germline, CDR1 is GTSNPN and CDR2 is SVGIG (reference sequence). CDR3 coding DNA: TGTGCCTGGAGAGAGACAGGGGAACCTTTGAACACTGAAGCTTTCTTT. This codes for CAWRETGEPLNTEAFF.

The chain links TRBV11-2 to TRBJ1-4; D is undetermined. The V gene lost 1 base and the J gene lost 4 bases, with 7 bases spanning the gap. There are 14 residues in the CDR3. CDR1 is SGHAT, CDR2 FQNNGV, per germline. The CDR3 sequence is CASSLVARNEKLFF. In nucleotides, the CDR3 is TGTGCCAGCAGCTTAGTAGCTCGTAATGAAAAACTGTTTTTT.

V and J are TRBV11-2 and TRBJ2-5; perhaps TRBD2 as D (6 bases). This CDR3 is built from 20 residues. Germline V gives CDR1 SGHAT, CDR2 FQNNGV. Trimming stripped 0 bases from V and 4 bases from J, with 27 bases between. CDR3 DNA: TGTGCCAGCAGCTTAGATCGGCTATATAGCTCGGGGGTTGGATCAGAGACCCAGTACTTC. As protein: CASSLDRLYSSGVGSETQYF.

The CDR3 here is CASSGRDRGDYGYTF. The DNA of the CDR3 is TGTGCCAGCAGTGGGAGGGATCGCGGGGACTATGGCTACACCTTC. The V and J genes are TRBV2 and TRBJ1-2; D call uncertain. V shed 4 bases and J shed 3 bases, with 15 bases lying between them. The germline CDR1 and CDR2 sequences are SNHLY and FYNNEI. This CDR3 has 15 residues.

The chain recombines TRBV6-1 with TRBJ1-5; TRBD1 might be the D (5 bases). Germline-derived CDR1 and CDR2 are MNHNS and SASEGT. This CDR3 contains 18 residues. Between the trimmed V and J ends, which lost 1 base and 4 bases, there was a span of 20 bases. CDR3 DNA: TGTGCCAGCAGTGAAGGCCCAGTGAACAGGCCAGCGAATCAGCCCCAGCATTTT. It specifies CASSEGPVNRPANQPQHF.

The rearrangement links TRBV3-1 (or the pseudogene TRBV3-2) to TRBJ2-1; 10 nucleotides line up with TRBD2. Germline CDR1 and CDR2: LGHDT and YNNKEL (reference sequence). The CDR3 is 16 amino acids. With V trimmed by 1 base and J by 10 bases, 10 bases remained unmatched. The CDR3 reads CASSQGGSGGRREQFF. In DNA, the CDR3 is TGTGCCAGCAGCCAAGGTGGTAGCGGGGGGCGGAGGGAGCAGTTCTTC.

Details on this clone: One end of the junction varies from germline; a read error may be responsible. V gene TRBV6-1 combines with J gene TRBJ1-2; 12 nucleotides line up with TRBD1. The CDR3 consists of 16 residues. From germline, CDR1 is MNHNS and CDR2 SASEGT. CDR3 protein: CASSAGTGGREYPPLF. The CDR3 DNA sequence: TGTGCCAGCAGTGCTGGGACAGGGGGCCGGGAGTACCCCCCTCTATTC.

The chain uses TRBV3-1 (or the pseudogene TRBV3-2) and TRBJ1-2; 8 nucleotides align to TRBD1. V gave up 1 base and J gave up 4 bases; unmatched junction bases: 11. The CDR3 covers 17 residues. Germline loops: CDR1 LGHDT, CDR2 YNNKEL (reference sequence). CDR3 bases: TGTGCCAGCAGCCAAGGGGAGCGACAGGGGCCTCGCTATGGCTACACCTTC. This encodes CASSQGERQGPRYGYTF.